The present T cell receptor beta chain was sequenced within a study of human T cells and chemical hapten exposure. The wider study: The scalp of each patient received a weekly diphenylcyclopropenone dose for the full roughly 25-week study. Small pooled library volume differences mainly caused per-sample TCR yield variation.

The CDR3 contains 10 residues. In germline, CDR1 is SQVTM, CDR2 ANQGSEA. V lost 0 bases and J lost 7, with 3 bases in between. Time point defined: patch test 2, 6 weeks after DPC sensitization. Indicated treatment: therapeutic diphenylcyclopropenone sensitization with weekly scalp DPC. The study used a library that attached unique molecular identifiers to individual cDNA molecules. TCRdb itself ran the RACE reads through MiXCR, one entry per CDR3 protein. The table includes 350,000 to 400,000 distinct CDR3 sequences, over 6% detected once. This clonotype was seen ten or more times. Its specificity is not known. Study results and caveats: There was no change with DPC sensitization in TCRs above 1 in 1000 frequency.

The sample consisted of whole blood, taken in connection with sensitization to the hapten diphenylcyclopropenone (DPC). The J gene is TRBJ1-2, the V gene TRBV29-1; no clear D gene. This TCR was recovered from a woman aged 18-29 years with alopecia areata. Some clones in this sample may be carry-over from other donors' samples. The chain's CDR3 is CSVEDLGYTF. The CDR3 DNA reads as TGCAGCGTTGAAGATCTTGGCTACACCTTC.